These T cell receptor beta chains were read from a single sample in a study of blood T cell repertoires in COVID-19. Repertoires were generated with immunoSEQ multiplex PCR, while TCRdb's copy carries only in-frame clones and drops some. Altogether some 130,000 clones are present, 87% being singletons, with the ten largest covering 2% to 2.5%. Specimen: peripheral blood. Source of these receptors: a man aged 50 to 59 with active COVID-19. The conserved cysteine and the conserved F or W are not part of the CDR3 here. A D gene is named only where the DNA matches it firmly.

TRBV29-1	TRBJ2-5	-	SVGMGGETQY
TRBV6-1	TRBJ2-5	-	ASSEDGAEETQY
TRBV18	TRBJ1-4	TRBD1	ASSGTASNEKLF
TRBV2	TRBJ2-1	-	ASAPARVLRDEQF
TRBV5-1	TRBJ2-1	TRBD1	ASSLVGTGNNEQF
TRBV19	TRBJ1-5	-	ASKDAVGNQPQH
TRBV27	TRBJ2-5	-	ASSFNRGETQY
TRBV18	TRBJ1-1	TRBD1	ASSPGQANTEAF
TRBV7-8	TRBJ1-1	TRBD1	ASSQTGPGTEAF
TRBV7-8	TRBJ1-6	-	ASSLAVGGNSPLH
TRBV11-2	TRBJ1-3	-	ASSLNAGNTIY
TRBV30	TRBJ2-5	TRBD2	AWSAEAGGGGGPAQY
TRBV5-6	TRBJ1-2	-	ASSTTGNYGYT
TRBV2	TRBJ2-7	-	ASSPASSYEQY
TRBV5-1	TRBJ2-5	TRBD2	ASSLERGTQY
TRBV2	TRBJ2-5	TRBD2	ASTESYGGAMETQY
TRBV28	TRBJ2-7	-	ASSRISDLGGGEQY
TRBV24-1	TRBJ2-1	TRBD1	ATSQAGGIWNEQF
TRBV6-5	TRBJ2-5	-	ASSNTRGGAETQY
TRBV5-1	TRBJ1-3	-	ASSLQGNENTIY
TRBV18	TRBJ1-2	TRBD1	ASSPGDRVDYGYT
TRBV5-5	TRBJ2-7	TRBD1	ASSSGQGSNEQY
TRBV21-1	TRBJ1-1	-	ASPQTGSGNTEAF
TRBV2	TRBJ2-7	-	ASRDRGRQD
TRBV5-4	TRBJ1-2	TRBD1	ASSSQKRTGTGYT
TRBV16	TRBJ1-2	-	ASSPTSHYGYT
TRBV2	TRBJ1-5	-	ASKTGMVQPQH
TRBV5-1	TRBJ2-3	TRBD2	ASSSTGTSGGTDTQY
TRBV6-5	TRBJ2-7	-	VVYYSIYEQY
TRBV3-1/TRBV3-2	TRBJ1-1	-	ASTHPGGRPFTEAF
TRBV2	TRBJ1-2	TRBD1	ASSGTGSYGYT
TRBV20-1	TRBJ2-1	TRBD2	SASVASGGDNEQF
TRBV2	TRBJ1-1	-	ASSVSVLNTEAF
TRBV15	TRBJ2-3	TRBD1	ATNKGTGVVRDTQY
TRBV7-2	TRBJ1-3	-	ASSPGGGSSGNTIY
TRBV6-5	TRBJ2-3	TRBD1	ASISGQGTDTQY
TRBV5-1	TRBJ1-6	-	ASSPFSGDPSPLH
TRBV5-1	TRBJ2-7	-	ASSLEGAGRSYEQY
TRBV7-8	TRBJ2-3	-	ASSLVIRQPYDTQY
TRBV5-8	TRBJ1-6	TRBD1	ASSDTQGETPLH
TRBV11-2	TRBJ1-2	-	ASSLGDTANYGYT
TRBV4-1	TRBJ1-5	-	ASSAGAGSDNQPQH
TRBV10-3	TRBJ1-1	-	AIRKGGANTEAF
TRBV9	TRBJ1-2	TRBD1	ASSGQQGAPINGYT
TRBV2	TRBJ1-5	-	ASRDRFSNQPQH
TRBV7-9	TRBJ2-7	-	ASSLGTVSSYEQY
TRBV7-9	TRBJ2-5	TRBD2	ASSPRGLAQETQY
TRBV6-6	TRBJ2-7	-	ASSRILDSYEQY
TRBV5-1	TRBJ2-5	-	ASSLDREETQY